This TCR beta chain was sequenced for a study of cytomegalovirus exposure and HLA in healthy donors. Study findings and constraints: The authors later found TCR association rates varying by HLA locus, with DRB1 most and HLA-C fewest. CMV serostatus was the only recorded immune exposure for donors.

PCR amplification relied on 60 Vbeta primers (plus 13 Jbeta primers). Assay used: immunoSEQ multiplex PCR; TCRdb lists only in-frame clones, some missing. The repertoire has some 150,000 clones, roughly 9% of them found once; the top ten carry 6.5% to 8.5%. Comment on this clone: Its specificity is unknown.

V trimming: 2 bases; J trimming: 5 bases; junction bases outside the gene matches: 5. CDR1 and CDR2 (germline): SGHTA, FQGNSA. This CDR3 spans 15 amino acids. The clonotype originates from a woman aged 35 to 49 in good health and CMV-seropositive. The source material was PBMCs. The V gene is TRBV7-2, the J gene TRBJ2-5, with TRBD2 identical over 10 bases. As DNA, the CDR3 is TGTGCCAGCAGCTTATCCTCAGCGGGGGGGGAGACCCAGTACTTC. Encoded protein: CASSLSSAGGETQYF.